These T cell receptor beta chains were read from a single sample in a study of cytomegalovirus exposure and HLA in healthy donors. TCRdb's copy holds only in-frame clones and misses some; the assay was immunoSEQ multiplex PCR. Among about 140,000 clones listed, roughly 62% were seen once. The sequencing sample was made of PBMCs. The receptor set was obtained from a male donor in good health and CMV-seronegative. The CDR3 runs from the conserved cysteine through the conserved F or W. Each record gives: V gene, J gene, clone size, CDR3 length, D gene, CDR3 DNA, CDR3 protein. A D gene is named only where the DNA matches it firmly. Size is omitted from some rows. Given values are once, few, many or a class for expanded clones.

V gene: TRBV7-9; J gene: TRBJ1-2; clone size: -; CDR3 length: 14; D gene: -; CDR3 DNA: TGTGCCAGCAGCGCTGACGGGGACTACTATGGCTACACCTTC; CDR3 protein: CASSADGDYYGYTF
V gene: TRBV6-5; J gene: TRBJ1-1; clone size: -; CDR3 length: 13; D gene: -; CDR3 DNA: TGTGCCAGCAGCCCGGGGAGGAACACTGAAGCTTTCTTT; CDR3 protein: CASSPGRNTEAFF
V gene: TRBV5-4; J gene: TRBJ2-3; clone size: -; CDR3 length: 12; D gene: -; CDR3 DNA: TGTGCCAGCACCCCTAAACTGGATACGCAGTATTTT; CDR3 protein: CASTPKLDTQYF
V gene: TRBV29-1; J gene: TRBJ2-2; clone size: -; CDR3 length: 12; D gene: -; CDR3 DNA: TGCAGCGTCGAGATGTTCTCCGGGGAGCTGTTTTTT; CDR3 protein: CSVEMFSGELFF
V gene: TRBV7-9; J gene: TRBJ1-5; clone size: -; CDR3 length: 13; D gene: -; CDR3 DNA: TGTGCCAGCAGTTCTCTGGGGAGTCAGCCCCAGCATTTT; CDR3 protein: CASSSLGSQPQHF
V gene: TRBV28; J gene: TRBJ2-7; clone size: -; CDR3 length: 15; D gene: TRBD1; CDR3 DNA: TGTGCCAGCAGTTTAGGGGACAGGGTCAGCGGCGAGCAGTACTTC; CDR3 protein: CASSLGDRVSGEQYF
V gene: TRBV28; J gene: TRBJ1-2; clone size: few; CDR3 length: 14; D gene: -; CDR3 DNA: TGTGCCAGCAGTTTGGGCAGCTCTAACTATGGCTACACCTTC; CDR3 protein: CASSLGSSNYGYTF
V gene: TRBV7-3; J gene: TRBJ2-2; clone size: -; CDR3 length: 18; D gene: -; CDR3 DNA: TGTGCCAGCAGCTTAACTTTGTCGGCTAGCGAGGGCACCGGGGAGCTGTTTTTT; CDR3 protein: CASSLTLSASEGTGELFF
V gene: TRBV7-9; J gene: TRBJ1-1; clone size: -; CDR3 length: 13; D gene: TRBD1; CDR3 DNA: TGTGCCAGCAGTGGACAGGAGAACACTGAAGCTTTCTTT; CDR3 protein: CASSGQENTEAFF
V gene: TRBV9; J gene: TRBJ2-7; clone size: few; CDR3 length: 14; D gene: -; CDR3 DNA: TGTGCCAGCAGCCCCTCAGGGTCAGGCTACGAGCAGTACTTC; CDR3 protein: CASSPSGSGYEQYF
V gene: TRBV7-3; J gene: TRBJ2-6; clone size: once; CDR3 length: 16; D gene: -; CDR3 DNA: TGTGCCAGCAGCGCCACAGGGCTGGGTGGGGCCAACGTCCTGACTTTC; CDR3 protein: CASSATGLGGANVLTF
V gene: TRBV7-7; J gene: TRBJ2-5; clone size: -; CDR3 length: 13; D gene: -; CDR3 DNA: TGTGCTAGCAGCCCATTTCCAGGGGAGACCCAGTACTTC; CDR3 protein: CASSPFPGETQYF
V gene: TRBV4-1; J gene: TRBJ2-7; clone size: -; CDR3 length: 14; D gene: TRBD2; CDR3 DNA: TGCGCCAGCAGCCCCGTGGCGGGGGTCTACGAGCAGTACTTC; CDR3 protein: CASSPVAGVYEQYF
V gene: TRBV7-8; J gene: TRBJ2-3; clone size: -; CDR3 length: 16; D gene: TRBD2; CDR3 DNA: TGTGCCAGCAGCCCGCCGGGACTAGCGGGCACAGATACGCAGTATTTT; CDR3 protein: CASSPPGLAGTDTQYF
V gene: TRBV5-1; J gene: TRBJ2-5; clone size: -; CDR3 length: 15; D gene: -; CDR3 DNA: TGCGCCAGCAGCCCTAGGGGGGGACTGGAGGATGACCAGTACTTC; CDR3 protein: CASSPRGGLEDDQYF
V gene: TRBV29-1; J gene: TRBJ1-1; clone size: -; CDR3 length: 10; D gene: TRBD1; CDR3 DNA: TGCAGCGCCGAGACAGGGGGAGCTTTCTTT; CDR3 protein: CSAETGGAFF
V gene: TRBV6-5; J gene: TRBJ2-1; clone size: -; CDR3 length: 15; D gene: TRBD1; CDR3 DNA: TGTGCCAGCCATCGGGGGACAGGGTCCTACAATGAGCAGTTCTTC; CDR3 protein: CASHRGTGSYNEQFF
V gene: TRBV28; J gene: TRBJ1-2; clone size: few; CDR3 length: 14; D gene: -; CDR3 DNA: TGTGCCATCCCACAGGGACCTAGTGGTGGTGGCTACCCCTTC; CDR3 protein: CAIPQGPSGGGYPF
V gene: TRBV10-1; J gene: TRBJ2-3; clone size: -; CDR3 length: 14; D gene: TRBD2; CDR3 DNA: TGCGCCTCCTCAACTAGCGGGGGGGCCAATACGCAGTATTTT; CDR3 protein: CASSTSGGANTQYF
V gene: TRBV27; J gene: TRBJ2-7; clone size: few; CDR3 length: 15; D gene: TRBD1; CDR3 DNA: TGTGCCAGCAGTAATTTTGGGACAGGAGCCTACGAGCAGTACTTC; CDR3 protein: CASSNFGTGAYEQYF
V gene: TRBV7-9; J gene: TRBJ2-7; clone size: -; CDR3 length: 13; D gene: -; CDR3 DNA: TGTGCCAGCGAGGGCGGGGACTCCTACGAGCAGTACTTC; CDR3 protein: CASEGGDSYEQYF
V gene: TRBV7-9; J gene: TRBJ2-3; clone size: -; CDR3 length: 15; D gene: -; CDR3 DNA: TGTGCCAGCAGCCCCCTCGTTGGGGGCCTGGATACGCAGTATTTT; CDR3 protein: CASSPLVGGLDTQYF
V gene: TRBV27; J gene: TRBJ2-4; clone size: once; CDR3 length: 15; D gene: -; CDR3 DNA: TGTGCCAGCAGTCCGCGGGCTCCCACAGGGAACATTCAGTACTTC; CDR3 protein: CASSPRAPTGNIQYF
V gene: TRBV29-1; J gene: TRBJ2-1; clone size: -; CDR3 length: 12; D gene: -; CDR3 DNA: TGCTCCGGGACTGGGGGGTACAATGAGCAGTTCTTC; CDR3 protein: CSGTGGYNEQFF
V gene: TRBV5-1; J gene: TRBJ2-7; clone size: -; CDR3 length: 15; D gene: -; CDR3 DNA: TGCGCCAGCAGCTTGGAGGCGGTGACCTCCTACGAGCAGTACTTC; CDR3 protein: CASSLEAVTSYEQYF
V gene: TRBV7-9; J gene: TRBJ1-2; clone size: -; CDR3 length: 14; D gene: -; CDR3 DNA: TGTGCCAGCAGCCTAGAACGGGGAGCGGGCGGCTACACCTTC; CDR3 protein: CASSLERGAGGYTF
V gene: TRBV5-6; J gene: TRBJ1-1; clone size: few; CDR3 length: 12; D gene: -; CDR3 DNA: TGTGCCAGCAGCTTGGCAAACACTGAAGCTTTCTTT; CDR3 protein: CASSLANTEAFF
V gene: TRBV19; J gene: TRBJ1-1; clone size: few; CDR3 length: 16; D gene: -; CDR3 DNA: TGTGCCAGTAGTATCCCGACAGGCCAAATGAACACTGAAGCTTTCTTT; CDR3 protein: CASSIPTGQMNTEAFF
V gene: TRBV7-7; J gene: TRBJ1-1; clone size: -; CDR3 length: 14; D gene: -; CDR3 DNA: TGTGCCAGCAGCCATTACCCAGGGGACACTGAAGCTTTCTTT; CDR3 protein: CASSHYPGDTEAFF
V gene: TRBV6-5; J gene: TRBJ2-1; clone size: -; CDR3 length: 13; D gene: -; CDR3 DNA: TGTGCCAGCAGCGGCGACTTCCGGGGAGAGTCGTTCTTC; CDR3 protein: CASSGDFRGESFF
V gene: TRBV10-1; J gene: TRBJ2-5; clone size: few; CDR3 length: 13; D gene: TRBD1; CDR3 DNA: TGCGCCAGCAGCCGGGGACAGCAAGAGACCCAGTACTTC; CDR3 protein: CASSRGQQETQYF
V gene: TRBV27; J gene: TRBJ2-7; clone size: few; CDR3 length: 14; D gene: -; CDR3 DNA: TGTGCCAGCAGTCCCCGACAGGTGCCCTACGAGCAGTACTTC; CDR3 protein: CASSPRQVPYEQYF
V gene: TRBV19; J gene: TRBJ1-2; clone size: -; CDR3 length: 14; D gene: TRBD1; CDR3 DNA: TGTGCCAGTAGTACCATACAGGGGTTCTATGGCTACACCTTC; CDR3 protein: CASSTIQGFYGYTF
V gene: TRBV15; J gene: TRBJ2-7; clone size: few; CDR3 length: 18; D gene: TRBD1; CDR3 DNA: TGTGCCACCAGCAGAACAATTGGGAACAGGGGTAGTTCCTACGAGCAGTACTTC; CDR3 protein: CATSRTIGNRGSSYEQYF
V gene: TRBV18; J gene: TRBJ2-1; clone size: -; CDR3 length: 14; D gene: -; CDR3 DNA: TGTGCCAGCTCCCTGGAGGACAGATACAATGAGCAGTTCTTC; CDR3 protein: CASSLEDRYNEQFF
V gene: TRBV7-3; J gene: TRBJ1-2; clone size: few; CDR3 length: 16; D gene: -; CDR3 DNA: TGTGCCAGCAGCTTAGGGGGGGTCTCAGGGAACTATGGCTACACCTTC; CDR3 protein: CASSLGGVSGNYGYTF
V gene: TRBV7-3; J gene: TRBJ2-1; clone size: -; CDR3 length: 14; D gene: -; CDR3 DNA: TGTGCCAGCACCTTTTCGGGGGGACACGATGAGCAGTTCTTC; CDR3 protein: CASTFSGGHDEQFF
V gene: TRBV6-5; J gene: TRBJ2-7; clone size: few; CDR3 length: 15; D gene: -; CDR3 DNA: TGTGCCACTCGGCTTCGAACAGGGACCCTCTACGAGCAGTACTTC; CDR3 protein: CATRLRTGTLYEQYF
V gene: TRBV4-3; J gene: TRBJ2-1; clone size: -; CDR3 length: 14; D gene: -; CDR3 DNA: TGCGCCAGCAGCCAAGATTCATCGGACAATGAGCAGTTCTTC; CDR3 protein: CASSQDSSDNEQFF
V gene: TRBV30; J gene: TRBJ2-3; clone size: -; CDR3 length: 16; D gene: -; CDR3 DNA: TGTGCCTGGAGTGTATCAAGTCTTGCGAGCACAGATACGCAGTATTTT; CDR3 protein: CAWSVSSLASTDTQYF
V gene: TRBV6-6; J gene: TRBJ2-7; clone size: -; CDR3 length: 12; D gene: -; CDR3 DNA: TGTGCCAGTCAGGGTTTCCCCTACGAGCAGTACTTC; CDR3 protein: CASQGFPYEQYF
V gene: TRBV6-1; J gene: TRBJ2-1; clone size: -; CDR3 length: 15; D gene: TRBD1; CDR3 DNA: TGTGCCAGCAACAAATGGACAGGGCGAGGCAATGAGCAGTTCTTC; CDR3 protein: CASNKWTGRGNEQFF